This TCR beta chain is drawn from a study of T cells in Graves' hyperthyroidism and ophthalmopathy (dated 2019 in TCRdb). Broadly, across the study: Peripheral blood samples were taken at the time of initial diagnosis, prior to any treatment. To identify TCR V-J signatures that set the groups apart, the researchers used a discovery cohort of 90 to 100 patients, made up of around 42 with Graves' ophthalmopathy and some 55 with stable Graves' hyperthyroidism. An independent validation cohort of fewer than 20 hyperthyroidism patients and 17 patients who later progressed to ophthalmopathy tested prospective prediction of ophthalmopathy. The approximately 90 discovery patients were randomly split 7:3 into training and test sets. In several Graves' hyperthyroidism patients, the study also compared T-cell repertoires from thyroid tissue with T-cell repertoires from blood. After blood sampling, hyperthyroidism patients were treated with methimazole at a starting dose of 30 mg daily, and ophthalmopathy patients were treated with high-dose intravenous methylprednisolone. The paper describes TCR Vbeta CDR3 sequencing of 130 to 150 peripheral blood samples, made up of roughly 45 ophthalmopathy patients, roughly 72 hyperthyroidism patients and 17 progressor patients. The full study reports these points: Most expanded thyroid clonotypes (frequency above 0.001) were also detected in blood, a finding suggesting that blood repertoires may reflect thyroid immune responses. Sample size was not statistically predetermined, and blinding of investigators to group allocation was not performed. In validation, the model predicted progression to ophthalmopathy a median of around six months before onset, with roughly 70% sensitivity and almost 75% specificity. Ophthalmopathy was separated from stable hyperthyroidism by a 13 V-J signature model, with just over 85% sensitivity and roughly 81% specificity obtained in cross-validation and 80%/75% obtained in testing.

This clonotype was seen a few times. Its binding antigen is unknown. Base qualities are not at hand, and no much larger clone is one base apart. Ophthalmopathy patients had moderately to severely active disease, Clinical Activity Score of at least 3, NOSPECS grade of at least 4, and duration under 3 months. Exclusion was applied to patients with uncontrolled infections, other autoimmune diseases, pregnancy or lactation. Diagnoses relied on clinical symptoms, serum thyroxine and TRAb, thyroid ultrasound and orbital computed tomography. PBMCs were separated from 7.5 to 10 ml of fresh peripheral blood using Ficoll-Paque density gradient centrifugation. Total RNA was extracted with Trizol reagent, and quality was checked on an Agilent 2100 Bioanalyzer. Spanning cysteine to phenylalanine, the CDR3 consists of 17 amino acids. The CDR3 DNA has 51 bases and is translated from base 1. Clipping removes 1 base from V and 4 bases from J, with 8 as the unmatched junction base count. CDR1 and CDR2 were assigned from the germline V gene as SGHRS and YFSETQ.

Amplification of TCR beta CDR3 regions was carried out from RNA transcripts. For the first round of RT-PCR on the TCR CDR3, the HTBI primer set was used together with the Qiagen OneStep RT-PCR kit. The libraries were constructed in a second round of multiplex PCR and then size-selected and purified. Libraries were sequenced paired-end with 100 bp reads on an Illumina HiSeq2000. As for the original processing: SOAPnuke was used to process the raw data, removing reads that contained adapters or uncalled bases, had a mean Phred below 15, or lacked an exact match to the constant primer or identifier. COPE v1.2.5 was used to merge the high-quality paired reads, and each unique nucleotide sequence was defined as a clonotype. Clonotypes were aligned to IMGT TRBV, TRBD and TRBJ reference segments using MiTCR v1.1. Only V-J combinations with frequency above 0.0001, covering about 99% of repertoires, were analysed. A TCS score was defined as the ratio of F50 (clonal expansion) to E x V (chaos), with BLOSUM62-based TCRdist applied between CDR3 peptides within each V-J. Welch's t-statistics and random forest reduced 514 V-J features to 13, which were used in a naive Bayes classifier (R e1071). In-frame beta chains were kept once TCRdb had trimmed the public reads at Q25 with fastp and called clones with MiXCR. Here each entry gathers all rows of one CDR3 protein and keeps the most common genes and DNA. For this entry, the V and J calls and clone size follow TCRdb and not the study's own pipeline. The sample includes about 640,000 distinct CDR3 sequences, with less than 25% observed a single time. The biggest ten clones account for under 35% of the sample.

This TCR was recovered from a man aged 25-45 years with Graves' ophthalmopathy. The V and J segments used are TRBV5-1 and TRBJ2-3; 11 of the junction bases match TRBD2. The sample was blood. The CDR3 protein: CASSLYNSGRAADTQYF. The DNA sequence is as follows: TGCGCCAGCAGCTTGTATAATAGCGGGAGGGCCGCAGATACGCAGTATTTT.